Listed here is a single TCR beta chain. What it recognizes is unknown. This specimen belongs to a study of CD8 T cells in ankylosing spondylitis. Study outcomes and limitations: Seemingly distinctive of ankylosing spondylitis blood was a TCR beta motif formed by eight highly homologous variants.

TCRdb reprocessed the 5' RACE reads via MiXCR and lists one record per CDR3 protein. Of about 220,000 distinct CDR3 sequences detected, around 16% appear once; the ten largest clones hold approximately 40%. The ends lost 7 bases at V and 5 bases at J; junction bases unmatched: 9. The CDR3 loop spans 15 amino acids. The receptor's source is a male donor with ankylosing spondylitis. Sequencing was carried out using blood, either unsorted or a sorted T cell fraction (not recorded which). The chain has TRBV12-3 or TRBV12-4 and TRBJ2-1; 9 bases match TRBD2. As DNA, the CDR3 is TGTGCCAGCAATGGCGGGAGGGCCTTCAACAATGAGCAGTTCTTC. Protein product: CASNGGRAFNNEQFF.